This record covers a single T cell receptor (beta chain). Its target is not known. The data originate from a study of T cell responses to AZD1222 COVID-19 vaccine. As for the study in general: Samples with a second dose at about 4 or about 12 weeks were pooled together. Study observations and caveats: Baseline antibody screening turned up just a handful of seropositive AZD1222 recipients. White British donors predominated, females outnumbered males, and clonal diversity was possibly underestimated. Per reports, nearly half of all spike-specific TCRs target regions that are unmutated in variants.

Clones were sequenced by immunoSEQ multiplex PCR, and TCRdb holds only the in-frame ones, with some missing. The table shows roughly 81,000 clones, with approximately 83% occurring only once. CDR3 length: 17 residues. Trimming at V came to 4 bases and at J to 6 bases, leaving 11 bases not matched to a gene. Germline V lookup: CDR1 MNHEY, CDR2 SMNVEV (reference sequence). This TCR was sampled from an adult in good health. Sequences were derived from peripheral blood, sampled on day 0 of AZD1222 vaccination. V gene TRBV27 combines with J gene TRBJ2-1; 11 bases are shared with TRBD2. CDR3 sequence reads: CASSYGTSGRTRNEQFF. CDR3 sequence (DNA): TGTGCCAGCAGTTACGGGACTAGCGGACGCACTCGCAATGAGCAGTTCTTC.